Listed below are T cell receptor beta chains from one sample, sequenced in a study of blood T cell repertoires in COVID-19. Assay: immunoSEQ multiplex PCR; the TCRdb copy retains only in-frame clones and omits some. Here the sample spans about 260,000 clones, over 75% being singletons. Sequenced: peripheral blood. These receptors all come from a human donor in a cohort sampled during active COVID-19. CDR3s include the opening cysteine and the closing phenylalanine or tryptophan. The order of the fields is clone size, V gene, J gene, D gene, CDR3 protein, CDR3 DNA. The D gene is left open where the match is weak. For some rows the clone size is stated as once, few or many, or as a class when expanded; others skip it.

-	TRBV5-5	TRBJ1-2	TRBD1	CASSLQTGNYGYTF	TGTGCCAGCAGCTTACAGACAGGGAACTATGGCTACACCTTC
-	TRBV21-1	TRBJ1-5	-	CASSARCRVRPQHF	TGTGCCAGCAGCGCACGCTGCAGGGTTCGGCCCCAGCATTTT
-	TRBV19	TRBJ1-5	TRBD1	CASSSGTGERQPQHF	TGTGCCAGTAGCTCCGGGACAGGGGAACGTCAGCCCCAGCATTTT
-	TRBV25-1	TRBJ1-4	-	CASSESPRTLRGEKLFF	TGTGCCAGCAGTGAATCCCCACGGACCCTAAGGGGTGAAAAACTGTTTTTT
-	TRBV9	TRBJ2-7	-	CASSVLAETYEQYF	TGTGCCAGCAGCGTTCTCGCGGAAACCTACGAGCAGTACTTC
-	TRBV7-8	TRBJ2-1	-	CASSTRTGEQFF	TGTGCCAGCAGCACCCGGACGGGAGAGCAGTTCTTC
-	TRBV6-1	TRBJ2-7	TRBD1	CASSERQGAEQYF	TGTGCCAGCAGTGAGAGACAGGGGGCCGAGCAGTACTTC
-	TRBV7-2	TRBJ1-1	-	CASSPRTRRNTEAFF	TGTGCCAGCAGCCCACGGACAAGGCGGAACACTGAAGCTTTCTTT
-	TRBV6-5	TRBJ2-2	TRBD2	CASRLGGSDTGELFF	TGTGCCAGCCGGCTGGGCGGGAGTGACACCGGGGAGCTGTTTTTT
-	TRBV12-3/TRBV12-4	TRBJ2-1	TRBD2	CATQRDRNNEQFF	TGTGCCACTCAGCGGGACCGGAACAATGAGCAGTTCTTC
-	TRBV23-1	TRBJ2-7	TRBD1	CASSQGTVYYEQYF	TGCGCCAGCAGTCAGGGGACAGTTTACTACGAGCAGTACTTC
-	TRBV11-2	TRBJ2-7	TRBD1	CASREPGQRDYEQYF	TGTGCCAGCAGGGAACCGGGACAGAGAGACTACGAGCAGTACTTC
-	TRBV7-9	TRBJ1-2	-	CASSRGDYGYTF	TGTGCCAGCAGCCGCGGTGACTATGGCTACACCTTC
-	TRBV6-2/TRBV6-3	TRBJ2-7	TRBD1	CASSYPGQAYEQYF	TGTGCCAGCAGTTACCCGGGACAGGCCTACGAGCAGTACTTC
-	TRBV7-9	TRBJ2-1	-	CASSSALGVSSYNEQFF	TGTGCCAGCAGCTCAGCCTTAGGGGTCAGCTCCTACAATGAGCAGTTCTTC
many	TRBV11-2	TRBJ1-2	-	CASSSGGRIGYTF	TGTGCCAGCAGCTCGGGGGGGCGGATTGGCTACACCTTC
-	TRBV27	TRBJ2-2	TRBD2	CASSLRTTSGRPTGELFF	TGTGCCAGCAGTCTCCGAACTACTAGCGGGAGGCCCACCGGGGAGCTGTTTTTT
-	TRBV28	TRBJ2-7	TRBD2	CASRLSSGRGPGEQYF	TGTGCCAGCAGGTTGTCATCAGGGAGGGGTCCAGGCGAGCAGTACTTC
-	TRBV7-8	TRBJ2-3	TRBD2	CASSLLFSGRGNTQYF	TGTGCCAGCAGCTTATTGTTTAGCGGGAGGGGTAATACGCAGTATTTT
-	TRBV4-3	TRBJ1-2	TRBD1	CASSHKTGEDGYTF	TGCGCCAGCAGCCACAAGACAGGGGAGGATGGCTACACCTTC
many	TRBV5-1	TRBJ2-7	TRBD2	CASSLGDYSGEQYF	TGCGCCAGCAGCTTGGGGGACTATTCGGGCGAGCAGTACTTC
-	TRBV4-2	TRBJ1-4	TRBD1	CASSPRTGEIEKLFF	TGTGCCAGCAGCCCCCGGACAGGGGAAATTGAAAAACTGTTTTTT
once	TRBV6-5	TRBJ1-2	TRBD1	CASRATGDYGYTF	TGTGCCAGCAGGGCAACAGGGGACTATGGCTACACCTTC
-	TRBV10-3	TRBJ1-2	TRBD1	CAISGQGYSGYTF	TGTGCCATCAGTGGACAGGGATACTCTGGCTACACCTTC